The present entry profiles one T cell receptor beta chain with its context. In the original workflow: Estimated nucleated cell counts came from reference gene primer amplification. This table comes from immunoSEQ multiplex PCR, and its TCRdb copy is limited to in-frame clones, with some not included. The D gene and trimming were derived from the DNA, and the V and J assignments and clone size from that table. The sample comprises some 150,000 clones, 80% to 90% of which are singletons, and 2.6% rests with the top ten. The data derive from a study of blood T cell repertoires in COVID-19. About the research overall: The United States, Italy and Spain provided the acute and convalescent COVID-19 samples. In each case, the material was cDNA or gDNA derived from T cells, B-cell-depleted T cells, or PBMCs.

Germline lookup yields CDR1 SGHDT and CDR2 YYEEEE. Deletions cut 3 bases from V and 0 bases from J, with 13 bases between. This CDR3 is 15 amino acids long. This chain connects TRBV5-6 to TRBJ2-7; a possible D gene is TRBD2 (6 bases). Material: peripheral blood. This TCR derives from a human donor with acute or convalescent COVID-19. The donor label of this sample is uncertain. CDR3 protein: CASSSAGGNSYEQYF. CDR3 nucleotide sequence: TGTGCCAGCAGCTCCGCCGGCGGGAACTCCTACGAGCAGTACTTC.